The 3 T cell receptor beta chains below come from one sample, sequenced in a study of T cells after yellow fever vaccination. Using its own MiXCR run on the 5' RACE reads, TCRdb lists one record per CDR3 protein. The data hold around 550,000 distinct CDR3 sequences, with roughly a fifth observed a single time. Sequencing was performed on PBMCs, taken 15 days after the yellow fever booster vaccination. The receptor source for this set is a man aged 25 to 40 who received the YFV17D yellow fever vaccine.

The V and J genes are TRBV9 and TRBJ1-6, with 12 bases identical to TRBD1. Germline V gene sequence: CDR1 SGDLS, CDR2 YYNGEE. The CDR3 loop spans 15 amino acids. Trimming took 2 bases from V and 9 from J; bases not matched to a gene: 3. Here the CDR3 DNA reads TGTGCCAGCAGCGTGGGACAGGGGGCAGTTTCACCCCTCCACTTT. Its translation is CASSVGQGAVSPLHF.

The chain combines TRBV20-1 with TRBJ1-2, with D tentatively TRBD1 (5 bases). V was pared by 0 bases and J by 8 bases, with 13 bases between. Germline CDR1 is DFQATT and CDR2 is SNEGSKA (reference sequence). The CDR3 sequence is 13 residues long. The CDR3 nucleotides read TGCAGTGCTAGAGATCCAGGGACGGGAGGCTACACCTTC. This sequence encodes CSARDPGTGGYTF.

The chain has TRBV12-3 or TRBV12-4 and TRBJ2-2, with 7 bases aligning to TRBD2. This CDR3 spans 16 amino acids. J gave up 3 bases and V 7 bases, and 11 bases lay outside the gene matches. Here the CDR3 reads CASTILRTSHTGELFF. The CDR3 coding sequence is TGTGCCAGCACCATTCTGAGGACTAGTCACACCGGGGAGCTGTTTTTT.